The T cell receptor (beta chain) described here comes from a study of cytomegalovirus exposure and HLA in healthy donors. Study-wide results and limits: For most subjects, TCR beta sequences were reported to predict HLA-A and HLA-B alleles with accuracy. Segments of the TCR beta V type were, in most cases, productive about 90% or about 30% of the time in an earlier analysis.

PCR involved 60 Vbeta and 13 Jbeta primers. The protocol was immunoSEQ multiplex PCR, while the TCRdb copy is restricted to in-frame clones and leaves out a portion. The data hold 150,000 to 200,000 clones, with more than 70% observed a single time. V shed 0 bases, J shed 2 bases, and the junction held 2 bases outside the gene matches. Germline V gene sequence: CDR1 SGHDT, CDR2 YYEEEE. The CDR3 consists of 15 residues. About this clone: Antigen: not known.

The specimen sequenced was PBMCs. The receptor was derived from a girl aged 5-17 years in good health and CMV-seropositive. The chain is built from TRBV5-6 and TRBJ2-5; 9 bases match TRBD1. The CDR3: CASSLGQGVQETQYF. The CDR3 bases are TGTGCCAGCAGCTTGGGACAGGGGGTGCAAGAGACCCAGTACTTC.